This TCR beta chain was retrieved from a study of TIL therapy for anti-PD-1-resistant metastatic lung cancer. Overall study context: Tumors were harvested before any PD-1/PD-L1 blockade.

Described time point: pre-treatment sample, taken before nivolumab and TIL therapy. Patients were adults with stage 4 NSCLC. Deletions cut 0 bases from V and 3 bases from J, with 14 bases between. CDR1 is GTSNPN, CDR2 SVGIG, per germline (reference sequence). The CDR3 has 15 residues. The immunoSEQ assay was v3. Sequencing used immunoSEQ multiplex PCR; TCRdb keeps in-frame clones, though not all of them. The data contain under 65,000 clones, more than 80% of them singletons. This chain uses TRBV30 with TRBJ1-1; D gene unclear. The sample consisted of blood, taken at baseline. The source of this sequence is a person aged 25-85 years with non-small cell lung cancer. The CDR3 bases are TGTGCCTGGAGTGTACTAGGGAAGGCGGACACTGAAGCTTTCTTT. Translation gives CAWSVLGKADTEAFF. Using reference TRBV30 and TRBJ1-1 for the parts outside the CDR3, the full variable domain is SQTIHQWPATLVQPVGSPLSLECTVEGTSNPNLYWYRQAAGRGLQLLFYSVGIGQISSEVPQNLSASRPQDRQFILSSKKLLLSDSGFYLCAWSVLGKADTEAFFGQGTRLTVV.